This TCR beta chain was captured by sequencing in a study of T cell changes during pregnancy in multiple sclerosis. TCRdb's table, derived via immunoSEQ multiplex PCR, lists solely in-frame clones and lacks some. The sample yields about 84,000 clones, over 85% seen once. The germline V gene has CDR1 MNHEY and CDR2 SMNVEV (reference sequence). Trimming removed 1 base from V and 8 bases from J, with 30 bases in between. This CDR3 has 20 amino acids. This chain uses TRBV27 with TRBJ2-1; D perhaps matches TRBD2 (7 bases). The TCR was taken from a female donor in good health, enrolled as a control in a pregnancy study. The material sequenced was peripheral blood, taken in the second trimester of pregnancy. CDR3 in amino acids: CASSLYGDTLGGSWSDEQFF. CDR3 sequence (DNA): TGTGCCAGCAGTTTATACGGGGACACCTTGGGCGGGAGTTGGTCCGATGAGCAGTTCTTC.